The 24 T cell receptor beta chains below all came from one sample that was sequenced in a study of response to subunit inactivated influenza vaccine. Each CDR3 protein is one row after TCRdb ran MiXCR on the RT-PCR reads. The profile covers more than 450,000 distinct CDR3 sequences, with 10% to 15% appearing a single time and around 9.6% taken by the ten largest. The input for sequencing was PBMCs from blood, taken on the day of vaccination. These receptors came from a man aged 45-60 years who received an inactivated influenza vaccine.

V gene TRBV20-1 combines with J gene TRBJ2-1; D might be TRBD1 or TRBD2, each matching 5 bases. V was clipped by 6 bases and J by 0 bases, with 21 bases between them. The CDR3 covers 17 residues. Germline CDR1 DFQATT, CDR2 SNEGSKA (reference sequence). The CDR3 DNA sequence: TGCAGTGCCCGGGTGGGTGGGGGAAGTATCTCCTACAATGAGCAGTTCTTC. Translated: CSARVGGGSISYNEQFF.

This clonotype was seen repeatedly, ten times or more. The chain employs TRBV6-2 or TRBV6-3 and TRBJ2-2; the match to TRBD2 covers 8 bases. V shed 2 bases, J shed 5 bases, and the junction held 7 bases outside the gene matches. The CDR3 runs to 16 residues. Germline-derived CDR1 and CDR2 are MNHEY and SVGEGT. Here the CDR3 DNA reads TGTGCCAGCAGTTACCGAGCGGGAGTAGAAACCGGGGAGCTGTTTTTT. Translated, it gives CASSYRAGVETGELFF.

The chain has TRBV6-2 or TRBV6-3 and TRBJ2-1; tentative D call: TRBD1 (6 bases). Germline V gives CDR1 MNHEY, CDR2 SVGEGT. This CDR3 is built from 12 residues. V was shortened by 8 bases and J by 3 bases, with 8 bases between the two germline ends. The CDR3 is CASRTDYNEQFF. The CDR3, as DNA: TGTGCCAGCCGGACAGACTACAATGAGCAGTTCTTC.

This clonotype has ten or more counts. The chain joins TRBV20-1 to TRBJ2-3, with no clear D. The germline gives CDR1 DFQATT, CDR2 SNEGSKA (reference sequence). The CDR3 runs 14 residues. In DNA form, the CDR3 reads TGCAGCGCCAGAGGAGTGGCCGGCACAGATACGCAGTATTTT. This gives the protein CSARGVAGTDTQYF.

This clonotype was detected only a few times. V and J are TRBV5-1 and TRBJ2-3; TRBD2 agrees at 9 bases. V lost 7 bases to trimming and J lost 2 bases; unmatched junction nucleotides: 5. The CDR3 is 14 amino acids. In germline, CDR1 is SGHRS, CDR2 YFSETQ. Here the CDR3 DNA reads TGCGCCAGCCAAAGCGGGGGGCCCACAGATACGCAGTATTTT. Its protein is CASQSGGPTDTQYF.

A few counts support this clonotype. The rearrangement links TRBV5-1 to TRBJ1-2; 7 bases are a match to TRBD1. V lost 3 bases, J lost 4 bases, and 12 bases stayed unmatched. The germline CDR1 and CDR2 sequences are SGHRS and YFSETQ. The CDR3 consists of 16 residues. CDR3: CASSYHSQDRRYGYTF. CDR3 sequence (DNA): TGCGCCAGCAGCTACCATTCACAGGACAGGCGCTATGGCTACACCTTC.

In this sample, this clonotype turned up a few times. This chain connects TRBV27 to TRBJ2-5; 7 bases match TRBD1. Germline CDR1 and CDR2: MNHEY and SMNVEV (reference sequence). The CDR3 has 13 residues. V dropped 4 bases and J dropped 5; count of bases not matched to a gene: 4. The CDR3 nucleotides read TGTGCCAGCAGTTACACAGGGGAGGAGACCCAGTACTTC. It yields the protein CASSYTGEETQYF.

The sample holds many counts of this clonotype. The chain recombines TRBV2 with TRBJ2-1, with TRBD1 matching 10 bases. This CDR3 contains 15 residues. V dropped 5 bases and J dropped 4; count of bases not matched to a gene: 5. Per the germline V gene, CDR1 is SNHLY and CDR2 is FYNNEI. Written as DNA, the CDR3 is TGTGCCAGCAGTTTGGGACAGGGGAAATACAATGAGCAGTTCTTC. As protein: CASSLGQGKYNEQFF.

The chain couples TRBV20-1 to TRBJ2-3; D possibly corresponds to TRBD1 (5 bases). Trimming removed 6 bases at V and 2 bases at J, with 15 bases between. The CDR3 extends over 14 amino acids. The germline V gene encodes CDR1 DFQATT and CDR2 SNEGSKA (reference sequence). The CDR3 spells CSANSGHFTDTQYF. DNA for the CDR3: TGCAGTGCCAATTCAGGACATTTCACAGATACGCAGTATTTT.

This chain links TRBV6-1 with TRBJ2-2, with D maybe TRBD1 (5 bases). Trimming took off 4 bases at V and 5 bases at J, with 14 bases between the two ends. CDR1 MNHNS and CDR2 SASEGT come from the germline V gene. This CDR3 has 15 amino acids. CDR3 nucleotide sequence: TGTGCCAGCAGTGTAAGCTTAGCAGGGACCGGGGAGCTGTTTTTT. It yields the protein CASSVSLAGTGELFF.

In this sample, this clonotype turned up a few times. J is TRBJ2-1 and V is TRBV4-2; D is ambiguous. V lost 0 bases, J lost 6 bases, and 18 bases lay in between. There are 17 residues in the CDR3. Germline-derived CDR1 and CDR2 are LGHNA and YNFKEQ. The CDR3 region has the DNA TGTGCCAGCAGCCAAGAGGAATGGTCCCGGGCCCTCAATGAGCAGTTCTTC. Translated, it gives CASSQEEWSRALNEQFF.

This clonotype was counted at least ten times. The chain links TRBV29-1 to TRBJ2-3, with D unresolved. Trimming stripped 3 bases from V and 1 base from J, with 11 bases between. In germline, CDR1 is SQVTM, CDR2 ANQGSEA. This CDR3 has 14 amino acids. The CDR3 DNA reads as TGCAGCGTTGATAGTGTAATCGGCACAGATACGCAGTATTTT. It codes for CSVDSVIGTDTQYF.

This clonotype has just a few counts. This sequence joins TRBV15 and TRBJ2-1, with 14 bases identical to TRBD2. V trimming: 1 base; J trimming: 14 bases; junction bases outside the gene matches: 7. This CDR3 comprises 15 residues. Germline CDR1 is LNHNV and CDR2 is YYDKDF (reference sequence). The CDR3 bases are TGTGCCACCAGCAGAGGGACTAGCGGGAGGACCGGCGAGTTCTTC. Protein sequence: CATSRGTSGRTGEFF.

The rearrangement uses TRBV6-1 and TRBJ2-3; D unclear. Germline V gene data show CDR1 as MNHNS and CDR2 as SASEGT. This CDR3 spans 12 amino acids. The V end was cut by 6 bases, the J end by 2 bases, with 6 bases between. CDR3 DNA sequence: TGTGCCAGCAGGGTTGACACAGATACGCAGTATTTT. It encodes CASRVDTDTQYF.

The V gene is TRBV28, the J gene TRBJ1-2; D is unresolved. Trimming removed 8 bases from V and 8 bases from J, with 21 bases in between. The CDR3 loop spans 14 amino acids. Germline V CDR1 and CDR2: MDHEN, SYDVKM. The DNA of the CDR3 is TGTGCCAGCGTTCGAGGTTCGAGCAATCTGGGCTACACCTTC. The encoded protein is CASVRGSSNLGYTF.

This clonotype occurred a few times. The chain uses TRBV7-9 and TRBJ2-7, with a possible D match to TRBD1 (6 bases). The germline gives CDR1 SEHNR, CDR2 FQNEAQ (reference sequence). Trimming shortened V by 9 bases and J by 5 bases, and 14 bases separated the two germline ends. This CDR3 is built from 12 residues. CDR3 sequence: CASTRGLDEQYF. CDR3 bases: TGTGCCAGTACCAGGGGTCTTGACGAGCAGTACTTC.

This clonotype has just a few counts. The chain joins TRBV24-1 to TRBJ2-5; D remains ambiguous. Per the germline V gene, CDR1 is KGHDR and CDR2 is SFDVKD. The CDR3 sequence is 11 residues long. The germline V and J ends were trimmed by 6 bases and 5 bases, with 6 bases remaining between them. CDR3 amino acids: CATSLQETQYF. The CDR3, as DNA: TGTGCCACCAGTCTACAGGAGACCCAGTACTTC.

The table lists this clonotype with many counts. The chain uses TRBV14 and TRBJ2-3, with 10 bases identical to TRBD2. Per germline, CDR1 SGHDN and CDR2 FVKESK. CDR3 length equals 21 residues. Trimming took 0 bases from V and 4 from J; bases not matched to a gene: 19. CDR3 sequence: CASSQDPQDLRTSGYSDTQYF. DNA for the CDR3: TGTGCCAGCAGCCAAGACCCGCAAGATCTCAGGACTAGCGGATACTCAGATACGCAGTATTTT. Full variable domain (outside the CDR3, taken from reference TRBV14 and TRBJ2-3): EAGVTQFPSHSVIEKGQTVTLRCDPISGHDNLYWYRRVMGKEIKFLLHFVKESKQDESGMPNNRFLAERTGGTYSTLKVQPAELEDSGVYFCASSQDPQDLRTSGYSDTQYFGPGTRLTVL.

The table lists this clonotype with a few counts. The chain has TRBV15 and TRBJ2-7; TRBD2 is a possible D gene (6 bases). Trimming removed 3 bases from V and 3 bases from J, with 15 bases in between. This CDR3 contains 15 residues. Germline CDR1 is LNHNV and CDR2 is YYDKDF (reference sequence). The CDR3 here is CATSSSQEGLYEQYF. Here the CDR3 DNA reads TGTGCCACCAGCAGTTCTCAGGAGGGTCTCTACGAGCAGTACTTC.

The chain joins TRBV27 to TRBJ1-1; 9 bases are a match to TRBD1. CDR3 length equals 17 residues. The trim removed 5 bases at V and 3 bases at J, leaving 13 bases unmatched. Germline CDR1 is MNHEY and CDR2 is SMNVEV (reference sequence). DNA of the CDR3: TGTGCCAGCAGTCCAGGGACAGGGCGGAGGGGGGACACTGAAGCTTTCTTT. It encodes CASSPGTGRRGDTEAFF.

The table lists this clonotype with many counts. V and J are TRBV14 and TRBJ2-7; D not resolved. The CDR3 runs to 15 residues. The V and J ends lost 1 base and 0 bases respectively, with 10 bases between them. The germline V gene encodes CDR1 SGHDN and CDR2 FVKESK. In nucleotides, the CDR3 is TGTGCCAGCAGCCAAGGCCCGGGCCGCTCCTACGAGCAGTACTTC. Translating gives CASSQGPGRSYEQYF.

This clonotype was seen at least ten times. This chain connects TRBV7-9 to TRBJ2-7; possible D gene TRBD2, 6 bases. This CDR3 is 15 amino acids long. CDR1 and CDR2 from the germline V gene are SEHNR and FQNEAQ (reference sequence). The germline V and J ends were trimmed by 0 bases and 0 bases, with 9 bases remaining between them. The CDR3 sequence: CASSLAGLSSYEQYF. CDR3 nucleotides: TGTGCCAGCAGCTTAGCGGGACTGAGCTCCTACGAGCAGTACTTC.

The rearrangement links TRBV7-9 to TRBJ1-4; 11 positions match TRBD1. The CDR3 consists of 15 residues. J was trimmed by 6 bases and V by 5 bases; bases with no gene match: 5. The germline gives CDR1 SEHNR, CDR2 FQNEAQ (reference sequence). CDR3: CASSKWTGGDEKLFF. CDR3 nucleotides: TGTGCCAGCAGCAAATGGACAGGGGGCGATGAAAAACTGTTTTTT.

A few counts support this clonotype. V is TRBV6-1 and J is TRBJ2-5; 8 bases map to TRBD2. V lost 6 bases, J lost 0 bases, and 12 bases stayed unmatched. The germline V gene has CDR1 MNHNS and CDR2 SASEGT. The CDR3 has 17 residues. CDR3 nucleotide sequence: TGTGCCAGCAGGAGACTTTATAGCGGGAAGAACCAAGAGACCCAGTACTTC. Protein: CASRRLYSGKNQETQYF.